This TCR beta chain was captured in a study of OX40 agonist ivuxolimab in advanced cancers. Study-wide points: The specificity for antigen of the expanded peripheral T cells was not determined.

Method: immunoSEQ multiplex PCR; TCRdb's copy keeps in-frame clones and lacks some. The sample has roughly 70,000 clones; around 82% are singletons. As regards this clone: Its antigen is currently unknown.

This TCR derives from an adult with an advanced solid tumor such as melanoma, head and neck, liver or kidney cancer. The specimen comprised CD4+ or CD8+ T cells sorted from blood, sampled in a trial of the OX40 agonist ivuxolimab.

CDR3 residues: CASLDRGYGYTF. The CDR3 region has the DNA TGTGCCAGTCTTGACAGGGGTTATGGCTACACCTTC. J is TRBJ1-2 and V is TRBV28, with 8 bases matching TRBD1. The V segment lost 9 bases and the J segment 5 bases; nucleotides outside the gene matches: 5. CDR1 and CDR2 from the germline V gene are MDHEN and SYDVKM. CDR3 length: 12 amino acids.